This entry lists 16 T cell receptor beta chains sequenced from one sample in a study of cytomegalovirus exposure and HLA in healthy donors. 60 Vbeta and 13 Jbeta primers were used in PCR. Data came from immunoSEQ multiplex PCR; TCRdb stores just in-frame clones and leaves some out. The sample has 95,000 to 100,000 clones, around 76% seen once; the top ten hold roughly 6.9%. Sequenced input: PBMCs. The receptors derive from a man aged 35 to 55 in good health and CMV-seropositive.

This chain uses TRBV5-1 with TRBJ2-3; 8 bases fit TRBD2. Germline V lookup: CDR1 SGHRS, CDR2 YFSETQ. CDR3 length: 14 residues. V shed 1 base, J shed 4 bases, and the junction held 2 bases outside the gene matches. The CDR3 coding sequence is TGCGCCAGCAGCTTGAACGGGGGGGCAGATACGCAGTATTTT. This encodes CASSLNGGADTQYF.

With respect to this clone: One end of the junction is discordant with germline, which a read error may explain. The V and J genes are TRBV6-7 and TRBJ2-7, with TRBD2 matching 7 bases. TRBV6-7 belongs to the ORF category, with a function that is uncertain. The CDR3 is 11 amino acids. CDR3 sequence reads: CAKGLTLLVCF. In nucleotides, the CDR3 is TGTGCCAAGGGACTAACCCTGTTAGTATGCTTC.

This chain links TRBV19 with TRBJ1-1; possibly TRBD1 for D (6 bases). The germline V gene has CDR1 LNHDA and CDR2 SQIVND (reference sequence). V lost 7 bases, J lost 4 bases, and 13 bases lay in between. The CDR3 is made up of 13 amino acids. The CDR3 DNA reads as TGTGCCAGTATGGTCCTACAGGGCACTGAAGCTTTCTTT. The encoded protein is CASMVLQGTEAFF.

The V gene is TRBV5-1, the J gene TRBJ2-7; D is uncertain. Germline V gives CDR1 SGHRS, CDR2 YFSETQ. V gave up 0 bases and J gave up 2 bases, with 3 bases separating them. The CDR3 covers 12 residues. CDR3 region: CASSLDTYEQYF. DNA for the CDR3: TGCGCCAGCAGCTTGGACACCTACGAGCAGTACTTC.

This clone appeared a few times. The chain uses TRBV28 and TRBJ1-1; TRBD1 aligns across 8 bases. From germline, CDR1 is MDHEN and CDR2 SYDVKM. This CDR3 comprises 14 residues. With V trimmed by 2 bases and J by 8 bases, 7 bases remained unmatched. The DNA of the CDR3 is TGTGCCAGCAGTTTACCCCGACAGGGGATCGAAGCTTTCTTT. It yields the protein CASSLPRQGIEAFF.

The chain uses TRBV10-2 and TRBJ1-1, with 8 bases matching TRBD1. Looked up from germline, CDR1 is WSHSY and CDR2 is SAAADI. V was clipped by 7 bases and J by 11 bases; unmatched bases: 12. The length of the CDR3 is 13 residues. The CDR3: CASIRGQGVEAFF. The CDR3 nucleotides are TGCGCCAGCATTAGAGGACAGGGTGTTGAGGCTTTCTTT.

V gene TRBV18 combines with J gene TRBJ2-2; TRBD1 is a possible D gene (5 bases). The germline V gene encodes CDR1 KGHSH and CDR2 LQKENI. V lost 3 bases and J 3 bases, leaving 8 bases between the germline ends. This CDR3 has 14 residues. The CDR3 coding sequence is TGTGCCAGCTCACCTAAGACAGACACCGGGGAGCTGTTTTTT. Protein product: CASSPKTDTGELFF. Full variable domain (outside the CDR3, taken from reference TRBV18 and TRBJ2-2): NAGVMQNPRHLVRRRGQEARLRCSPMKGHSHVYWYRQLPEEGLKFMVYLQKENIIDESGMPKERFSAEFPKEGPSILRIQQVVRGDSAAYFCASSPKTDTGELFFGEGSRLTVL.

The chain has TRBV5-6 and TRBJ1-1, with D tentatively TRBD1 (6 bases). Trimming left V 0 bases short and J 7 bases short, with 7 bases between. Germline CDR1 and CDR2: SGHDT and YYEEEE. The CDR3 consists of 12 residues. CDR3 nucleotide sequence: TGTGCCAGCAGCTTGGGGACAGTTGAAGCTTTCTTT. Encoded protein: CASSLGTVEAFF.

The rearrangement uses TRBV28 and TRBJ2-7, with TRBD2 matching over 8 bases. This CDR3 has 15 residues. J was trimmed by 7 bases and V by 5 bases; bases with no gene match: 13. Germline V lookup: CDR1 MDHEN, CDR2 SYDVKM. CDR3 residues: CASSPRSLAGPEQYF. CDR3 sequence (DNA): TGTGCCAGCAGTCCCCGGAGTCTAGCGGGCCCAGAGCAGTACTTC.

This clone occurred a few times. This sample also contains other DNA sequences that code for the same CDR3. V gene TRBV2 combines with J gene TRBJ2-2; maybe TRBD2 (5 bases). With 2 bases removed from V and 0 bases from J, the gap between germline ends came to 7 bases. The germline CDR1 and CDR2 sequences are SNHLY and FYNNEI. The CDR3 sequence is 15 residues long. The CDR3, as DNA: TGTGCCAGCAGTGAACGGGGTACGAACACCGGGGAGCTGTTTTTT. This translates into CASSERGTNTGELFF.

This chain uses TRBV5-1 with TRBJ2-5; TRBD1 agrees at 9 bases. Judging by the DNA end, TRBJ2-7 fits better; the J call may be wrong. The germline V gene has CDR1 SGHRS and CDR2 YFSETQ. The CDR3 has 16 residues. The CDR3 sequence is CASSRETGTGSNEQYF. The CDR3 DNA reads as TGCGCCAGCAGCAGGGAAACCGGGACAGGGAGCAACGAGCAGTACTTC.

The V call is TRBV15, the J call TRBJ1-2; 9 positions match TRBD1. Per the germline V gene, CDR1 is LNHNV and CDR2 is YYDKDF (reference sequence). The V segment lost 1 base and the J segment 8 bases; nucleotides outside the gene matches: 11. This CDR3 spans 16 amino acids. CDR3 region: CATSRGRTGAGGGYTF. As DNA, the CDR3 is TGTGCCACCAGCAGAGGCAGGACAGGGGCTGGTGGAGGCTACACCTTC.

This clone was observed once. V usage is TRBV5-6 and J usage is TRBJ2-7; weak D call: TRBD1 (6 bases). Germline CDR1 and CDR2: SGHDT and YYEEEE. V lost 4 bases to trimming and J lost 1 base, with 9 bases between them. The CDR3 contains 13 residues. CDR3 nucleotides: TGTGCCAGCAGCAACAGGGTTTCCTACGAGCAGTACTTC. It encodes CASSNRVSYEQYF.

V usage is TRBV10-3 and J usage is TRBJ2-7; 11 bases map to TRBD2. The CDR3 has 14 residues. Losses at the gene ends were 3 bases for V and 3 bases for J; bases not matched to a gene: 1. Germline V lookup: CDR1 ENHRY, CDR2 SYGVKD. The CDR3 DNA reads as TGTGCCATCAGTGACGGGACTAGCGGCTACGAGCAGTACTTC. Protein: CAISDGTSGYEQYF.

This chain joins TRBV5-1 and TRBJ2-3; 13 bases agree with TRBD2. Germline-derived CDR1 and CDR2 are SGHRS and YFSETQ. With V trimmed by 1 base and J by 5 bases, 10 bases remained unmatched. CDR3 size: 18 residues. The CDR3 coding sequence is TGCGCCAGCAGCTTGTTAACTAGCGGGGGGGGCGGGGAAGATACGCAGTATTTT. It codes for CASSLLTSGGGGEDTQYF.

This clone has a single count. The V and J genes are TRBV19 and TRBJ1-2; 9 bases match TRBD1. Trimming cost V 5 bases and J 4 bases; bases outside gene matches: 8. CDR1 LNHDA and CDR2 SQIVND come from the germline V gene (reference sequence). This CDR3 contains 15 residues. The CDR3 DNA reads TGTGCCAGTAGTTGGTACGGGACAGGGACCTATGGCTACACCTTC. Its translation is CASSWYGTGTYGYTF.